The clone carrying this TCR beta chain was counted between two and nine times. Its antigen remains unidentified. The germline V and J ends were trimmed by 2 bases and 4 bases, with 14 bases remaining between them. CDR3 length: 15 amino acids. In germline, CDR1 is MRHNA, CDR2 SNTAGT. This specimen belongs to a study of shared clonotypes between healthy human individuals. Study-level results: Represented diversity, genetic and exposure-history alike, was limited by few donors.

Unsorted PBMC samples were amplified in replicate PCRs containing about 300 ng DNA, 30,000 to 35,000 T cell genomes. Profiling relied on immunoSEQ multiplex PCR, and the TCRdb table lists in-frame clones only, not all of them. The sample comprises around 500,000 clones, roughly 85% of which are singletons, and around 12% rests with the top ten. The sequence derives from a woman in her forties in good health. Some clones in this sample may be carry-over from other donors' samples. Material for sequencing was PBMCs. The chain recombines TRBV6-4 with TRBJ1-2; D is perhaps TRBD1 (6 bases). The CDR3 spells CASSDAAGASYGYTF. As DNA, the CDR3 is TGTGCCAGCAGTGACGCGGCGGGGGCTAGCTATGGCTACACCTTC.